This TCR beta chain was documented in a study of Graves' ophthalmopathy and Graves' hyperthyroidism. The sequenced template was RNA, covering the TCR beta CDR3 region. RT-PCR in the first round used HTBI primers; a second-round multiplex PCR followed. TCRdb called the multiplex PCR reads again in MiXCR, with one record for every CDR3 protein. This sample has 1 million to 1.3 million distinct CDR3 sequences, with about 36% found just once. Germline CDR1 and CDR2: MNHNY and SVGAGI (reference sequence). This CDR3 region has 14 residues. Between the trimmed V and J ends, which lost 7 bases and 4 bases, there was a span of 16 bases.

V usage is TRBV6-6 and J usage is TRBJ1-1; no clear D gene. Sequenced: peripheral blood or thyroid tissue (not recorded which). This TCR was sampled from an adult man with Graves' hyperthyroidism. The DNA for the CDR3 is TGTGCCAGCACCACGGTGGGCCTGGGCACTGAAGCTTTCTTT. Its translation: CASTTVGLGTEAFF.